Given below is one T cell receptor beta chain in context. What it binds is unknown. Only in-frame clones appear in the TCRdb table, and some are missing; sequencing was by immunoSEQ multiplex PCR. Of 75,000 to 90,000 clones detected, approximately 90% appear once; the ten largest clones hold around 7%. CDR1 and CDR2 (germline): DFQATT, SNEGSKA (reference sequence). This CDR3 has 11 amino acids. The data were taken from a study of identifying expanded T cells in peripheral blood. Study-wide results and caveats: Variance in clone template counts between approximately 2-week samples significantly increased with total template count across all healthy donors.

The TCR originated in a person aged 18 to 75 in good health. Sequenced: blood. V usage is TRBV20-1 and J usage is TRBJ2-1; 8 nucleotides agree with TRBD2. The CDR3 nucleotides are TGCCTGGGGACTAGAAACAATGAGCAGTTCTTC. Encoded protein: CLGTRNNEQFF.